This T cell receptor (beta chain) was captured in a study of tumor-infiltrating lymphocytes in oesophageal squamous cell carcinoma. Germline-derived CDR1 and CDR2 are SGHVS and FQNEAQ. Trimming pared 2 bases from V and 2 bases from J, leaving 10 bases between. The CDR3 runs to 16 residues. TCRdb re-called the PCR reads through MiXCR, storing one row per CDR3 protein. The sample lists just under 20,000 distinct CDR3 sequences, roughly two fifths occurring once. The chain recombines TRBV7-8 with TRBJ2-6; D perhaps matches TRBD1 (5 bases). The sequence was obtained from a male donor with esophageal squamous cell carcinoma. The sequencing input was normal esophageal tissue next to the tumor. CDR3: CASSLQGLTGANVLTF. The CDR3 coding sequence is TGTGCCAGCAGCTTACAGGGCCTCACTGGGGCCAACGTCCTGACTTTC.